The rows below give T cell receptor beta chains drawn from one sample of a study of blood T cell repertoires in COVID-19. Sequenced by immunoSEQ multiplex PCR; TCRdb stores in-frame clones only, minus some. The sample holds under 110,000 clones, about 90% seen once. Sample: peripheral blood. The receptors stem from a man aged 50 or older with acute or convalescent COVID-19. CDR3s include the opening cysteine and the closing phenylalanine or tryptophan. D genes are given only for firm matches. Clone size is stated in some rows and not others, as once, few, many or a class when expanded.

CDR3aa,CDR3nt,d_gene,v_gene,abundance,j_gene
CAWTRLRRLAPGELFF,TGTGCCTGGACCCGACTTCGGAGACTAGCTCCCGGGGAGCTGTTTTTT,TRBD2,TRBV30,once,TRBJ2-2
CASSLRLAGGGETQYF,TGTGCCAGCAGCTTACGACTGGCGGGGGGCGGAGAGACCCAGTACTTC,TRBD2,TRBV7-6,-,TRBJ2-5
CASSLDRRSNQPQHF,TGTGCCAGCAGCTTAGACCGCCGGAGCAATCAGCCCCAGCATTTT,-,TRBV7-2,-,TRBJ1-5
CASSPGSLGNQPQHF,TGCGCCAGCAGCCCGGGATCCCTAGGGAATCAGCCCCAGCATTTT,-,TRBV5-1,-,TRBJ1-5
CASSQRSTYNEQFF,TGTGCCAGCAGCCAAAGATCCACATACAATGAGCAGTTCTTC,-,TRBV3-1/TRBV3-2,-,TRBJ2-1
CASSQTGEGEQYF,TGTGCCAGCAGCCAAACAGGGGAAGGGGAGCAGTACTTC,TRBD1,TRBV3-1/TRBV3-2,-,TRBJ2-7
CASGPQERKLFF,TGCGCCAGCGGCCCACAGGAGAGGAAACTGTTTTTT,-,TRBV10-2,-,TRBJ1-4
CASSQEAARNEKLFF,TGCGCCAGCAGCCAAGAGGCAGCTAGGAATGAAAAACTGTTTTTT,-,TRBV4-1,-,TRBJ1-4
CASSSPGGETGELFF,TGTGCCAGCAGCTCTCCGGGGGGCGAAACCGGGGAGCTGTTTTTT,-,TRBV5-4,-,TRBJ2-2
CASSFFPADREQETQYF,TGTGCCAGCAGCTTTTTTCCGGCGGACAGGGAACAAGAGACCCAGTACTTC,TRBD1,TRBV7-9,-,TRBJ2-5
CASSLADDGTNEKLFF,TGTGCCAGCAGCTTAGCGGATGACGGGACTAATGAAAAACTGTTTTTT,-,TRBV7-6,once,TRBJ1-4
CASSYTAGRETQYF,TGTGCCAGCAGCTACACGGCGGGGCGGGAGACCCAGTACTTC,-,TRBV9,-,TRBJ2-5
CASSFEASTDTQYF,TGCGCCAGCAGCTTCGAGGCTAGCACAGATACGCAGTATTTT,-,TRBV5-1,-,TRBJ2-3
CASSLGPSGISGNTIYF,TGTGCCAGCAGCTTAGGTCCCTCCGGTATCTCTGGAAACACCATATATTTT,-,TRBV11-2,-,TRBJ1-3
CASSQVDRASGYTF,TGCGCCAGCAGCCAAGTCGACAGGGCCTCTGGCTACACCTTC,TRBD1,TRBV4-1,-,TRBJ1-2
CASRSSPNTEAFF,TGTGCCAGCAGAAGTAGTCCAAACACTGAAGCTTTCTTT,-,TRBV7-3,-,TRBJ1-1
CASSLRGSDSPLHF,TGTGCCAGCAGCTTAAGAGGGAGTGATTCACCCCTCCACTTT,-,TRBV7-2,-,TRBJ1-6
CASSSASGGYYEQYF,TGTGCCAGCAGCTCTGCTAGCGGGGGATACTACGAGCAGTACTTC,TRBD2,TRBV7-2,-,TRBJ2-7
CASSEKFRQPYGYTF,TGTGCCAGCAGTGAAAAGTTCAGGCAGCCCTATGGCTACACCTTC,-,TRBV2,-,TRBJ1-2
CASSVAAGREKLFF,TGTGCCAGCAGCGTAGCGGCAGGGCGTGAAAAACTGTTTTTT,-,TRBV9,once,TRBJ1-4
CASRRGQNEQFF,TGTGCCAGTCGGAGAGGGCAGAATGAGCAGTTCTTC,-,TRBV25-1,many,TRBJ2-1
CASSPRGGLYGYTF,TGTGCCAGCAGCCCCCGCGGAGGGCTCTATGGCTACACCTTC,-,TRBV7-9,-,TRBJ1-2
CASSHWDRAVGGELFF,TGTGCCAGCAGCCATTGGGACAGAGCCGTGGGCGGGGAGCTGTTTTTT,TRBD1,TRBV3-1/TRBV3-2,-,TRBJ2-2
CASSRQVWETQYF,TGTGCCAGCAGTCGACAGGTTTGGGAGACCCAGTACTTC,-,TRBV6-5,-,TRBJ2-5
CASSLARGEKLFF,TGTGCCAGCAGTTTAGCTCGGGGTGAAAAACTGTTTTTT,-,TRBV27,once,TRBJ1-4
CASSYQGWTEAFF,TGTGCCAGCAGCTATCAGGGTTGGACTGAAGCTTTCTTT,-,TRBV7-6,-,TRBJ1-1
CASSLQGRGSPLHF,TGTGCCAGCAGTTTACAGGGCCGGGGGTCACCCCTCCACTTT,-,TRBV27,-,TRBJ1-6